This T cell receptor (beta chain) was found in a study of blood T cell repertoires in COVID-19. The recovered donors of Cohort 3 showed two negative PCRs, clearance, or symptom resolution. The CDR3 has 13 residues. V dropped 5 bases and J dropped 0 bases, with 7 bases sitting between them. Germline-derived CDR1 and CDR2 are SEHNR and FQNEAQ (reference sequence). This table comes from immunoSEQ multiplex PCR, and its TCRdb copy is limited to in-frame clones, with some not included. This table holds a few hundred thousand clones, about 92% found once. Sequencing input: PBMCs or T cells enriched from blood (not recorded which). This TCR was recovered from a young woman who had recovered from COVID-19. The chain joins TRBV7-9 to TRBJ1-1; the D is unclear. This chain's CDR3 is CASSRDMNTEAFF. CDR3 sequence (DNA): TGTGCCAGCAGCAGAGACATGAACACTGAAGCTTTCTTT.